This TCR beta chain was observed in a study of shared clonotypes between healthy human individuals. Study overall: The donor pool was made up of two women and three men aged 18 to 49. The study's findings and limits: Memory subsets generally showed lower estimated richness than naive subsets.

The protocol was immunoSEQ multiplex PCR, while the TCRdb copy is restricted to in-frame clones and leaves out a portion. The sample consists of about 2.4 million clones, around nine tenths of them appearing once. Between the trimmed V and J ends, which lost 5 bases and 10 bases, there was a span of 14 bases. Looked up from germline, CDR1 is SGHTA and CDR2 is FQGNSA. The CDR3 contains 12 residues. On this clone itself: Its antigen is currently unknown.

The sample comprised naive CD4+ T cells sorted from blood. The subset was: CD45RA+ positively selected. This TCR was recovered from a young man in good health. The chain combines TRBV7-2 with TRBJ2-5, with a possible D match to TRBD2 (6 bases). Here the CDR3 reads CASSLSLGGQYF. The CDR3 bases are TGTGCCAGCAGCCTCTCACTGGGAGGCCAGTACTTC.